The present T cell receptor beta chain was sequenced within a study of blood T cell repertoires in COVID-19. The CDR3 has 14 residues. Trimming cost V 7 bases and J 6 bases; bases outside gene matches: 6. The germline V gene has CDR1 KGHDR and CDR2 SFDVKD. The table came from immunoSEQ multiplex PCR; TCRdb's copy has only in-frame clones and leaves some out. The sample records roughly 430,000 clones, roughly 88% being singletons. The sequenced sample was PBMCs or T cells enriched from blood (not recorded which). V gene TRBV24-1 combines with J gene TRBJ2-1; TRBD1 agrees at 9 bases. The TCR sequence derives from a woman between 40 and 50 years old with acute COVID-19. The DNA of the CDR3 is TGTGCCACCAGCCCCGGGACAGGGATCAATGAGCAGTTCTTC. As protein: CATSPGTGINEQFF.